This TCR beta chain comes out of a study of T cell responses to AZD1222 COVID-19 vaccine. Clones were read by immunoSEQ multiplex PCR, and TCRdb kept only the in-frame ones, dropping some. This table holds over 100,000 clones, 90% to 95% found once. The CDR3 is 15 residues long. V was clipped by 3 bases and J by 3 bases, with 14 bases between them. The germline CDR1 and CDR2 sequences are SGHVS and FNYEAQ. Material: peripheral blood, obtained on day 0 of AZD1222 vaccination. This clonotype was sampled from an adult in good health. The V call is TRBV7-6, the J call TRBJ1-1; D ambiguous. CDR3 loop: CASSFGLPGDTEAFF. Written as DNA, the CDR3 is TGTGCCAGCAGCTTTGGCCTACCGGGAGACACTGAAGCTTTCTTT.